The rows below give T cell receptor beta chains drawn from one sample of a study of cytomegalovirus exposure and HLA in healthy donors. Some clones are missing from TCRdb's copy, which holds only in-frame ones; the method was immunoSEQ multiplex PCR. This sample carries fewer than 350,000 clones, roughly 90% of them seen once, and the ten largest clones take approximately 0.9%. Sequenced sample: PBMCs. The receptors here all came from a woman aged 18-35 years in good health and CMV-seronegative. CDR3s include the opening cysteine and the closing phenylalanine or tryptophan. The D gene is left open where the match is weak. Clone size appears in some rows only: once, few, many, or a class for an expanded clone.

clone_size j_call d_call v_call cdr3_aa cdr3_nt
NA TRBJ2-1 NA TRBV27 CASSRLSSSDYNEQFF TGTGCCAGCAGTCGCCTAAGTTCTAGCGACTACAATGAGCAGTTCTTC
once TRBJ2-7 TRBD1 TRBV6-5 CASSYGQGPYEQYF TGTGCCAGCAGTTACGGACAGGGACCCTACGAGCAGTACTTC
NA TRBJ2-7 NA TRBV7-8 CASSLIPRRGEQYF TGTGCCAGCAGCTTAATACCCCGTAGAGGCGAGCAGTACTTC
NA TRBJ1-2 NA TRBV10-3 CAISEDGNYGYTF TGTGCCATCAGTGAAGACGGGAACTATGGCTACACCTTC
few TRBJ2-7 TRBD1 TRBV23-1 CASSPPGGQGTYEQYF TGCGCCAGCAGTCCACCGGGGGGACAGGGAACCTACGAGCAGTACTTC
NA TRBJ2-1 NA TRBV4-1 CASSQPLVARYNEQFF TGCGCCAGCAGCCAACCACTAGTTGCGCGGTACAATGAGCAGTTCTTC
NA TRBJ1-1 NA TRBV6-1 CASSELQVGTEAFF TGTGCCAGCAGTGAGTTACAGGTCGGAACTGAAGCTTTCTTT
NA TRBJ1-2 NA TRBV15 CATSRGGVYGYTF TGTGCCACCAGCAGAGGCGGGGTTTATGGCTACACCTTC
NA TRBJ1-6 NA TRBV9 CASSVGGWDSPLHF TGTGCCAGCAGCGTAGGAGGCTGGGATTCACCCCTCCACTTT
NA TRBJ2-7 NA TRBV6-1 CASSISEGGSYEQYF TGTGCCAGCAGTATATCCGAGGGGGGGAGCTACGAGCAGTACTTC
NA TRBJ2-7 TRBD2 TRBV2 CASSSSGLAVVEQYF TGTGCCAGCAGTTCCTCGGGACTAGCGGTTGTTGAGCAGTACTTC
NA TRBJ1-5 TRBD1 TRBV6-1 CASTGDSRRNQPQHF TGTGCCAGCACTGGGGACAGCCGCCGCAATCAGCCCCAGCATTTT
NA TRBJ2-3 NA TRBV6-5 CASSYSSPSLTQYF TGTGCCAGCAGTTACTCTTCCCCCTCTCTTACGCAGTATTTT
NA TRBJ2-7 NA TRBV7-6 CASSSLAEVLNEQYF TGTGCCAGCAGCTCCCTGGCGGAGGTCCTGAACGAGCAGTACTTC
NA TRBJ2-1 TRBD2 TRBV6-4 CASSLTSGDYNEQFF TGTGCCAGCAGTCTAACTAGCGGGGACTACAATGAGCAGTTCTTC
once TRBJ1-2 NA TRBV4-1 CASSQDGGAVDWVAYGYTF TGCGCCAGCAGCCAAGATGGTGGGGCAGTGGATTGGGTGGCCTATGGCTACACCTTC
NA TRBJ2-1 TRBD1 TRBV27 CASSTGTGGGNEQFF TGTGCCAGCAGTACCGGGACAGGGGGCGGGAATGAGCAGTTCTTC
NA TRBJ2-7 NA TRBV11-3 CASSLNYGEQYF TGTGCCAGCAGCTTAAATTACGGCGAGCAGTACTTC
NA TRBJ2-7 NA TRBV28 CASSRTPQDFRYF TGTGCCAGCAGCCGTACACCCCAAGATTTCAGGTACTTC
NA TRBJ1-1 NA TRBV7-3 CASSLRAGTEAFF TGTGCCAGCAGCTTAAGGGCGGGGACTGAAGCTTTCTTT
once TRBJ2-1 NA TRBV7-8 CASSRLDEQFF TGTGCCAGCAGCCGACTAGACGAGCAGTTCTTC
NA TRBJ1-1 TRBD1 TRBV2 CAGDRGLLTEAFF TGTGCCGGGGACAGGGGGCTCCTCACTGAAGCTTTCTTT
NA TRBJ2-7 NA TRBV28 CATRGGRELYEQYF TGTGCCACTAGAGGGGGACGGGAACTCTACGAGCAGTACTTC
NA TRBJ1-3 NA TRBV28 CASSLRGSGNTIYF TGTGCCAGCAGCCTCCGCGGGTCTGGAAACACCATATATTTT
once TRBJ2-2 NA TRBV21-1 CASSKYPLYTRPTGELFF TGTGCCAGCAGCAAATACCCCCTTTATACTAGACCCACCGGGGAGCTGTTTTTT
NA TRBJ2-1 NA TRBV7-2 CASSLDRGSSYNEQFF TGTGCCAGCAGCTTAGATCGGGGGAGCTCCTACAATGAGCAGTTCTTC
NA TRBJ1-2 NA TRBV5-1 CASSLGVVTNHGYTF TGCGCCAGCAGCTTGGGGGTGGTCACTAATCATGGCTACACCTTC
NA TRBJ2-1 TRBD2 TRBV7-2 CASSFLLTSLVGYNEQFF TGTGCCAGCAGCTTTCTCCTGACTAGCCTGGTGGGCTACAATGAGCAGTTCTTC
NA TRBJ2-3 TRBD2 TRBV25-1 CASSLTSVVTDTQYF TGTGCCAGCAGTTTAACTAGCGTAGTCACAGATACGCAGTATTTT
NA TRBJ2-1 TRBD2 TRBV4-3 CASSRVGAGGPGEQFF TGCGCCAGCAGCCGGGTGGGAGCGGGAGGGCCGGGTGAGCAGTTCTTC
NA TRBJ2-7 TRBD1 TRBV7-9 CASSLARDSSYEQYF TGTGCCAGCAGCTTAGCCCGGGACAGCTCCTACGAGCAGTACTTC
few TRBJ1-5 NA TRBV27 CASSLLGSNQPQHF TGTGCCAGCAGTTTACTAGGGAGTAATCAGCCCCAGCATTTT
NA TRBJ1-2 NA TRBV6-1 CASSEGSYGYTF TGTGCCAGCAGTGAGGGGAGCTATGGCTACACCTTC
NA TRBJ1-1 TRBD1 TRBV13 CASSMNRGRGDTEAFF TGTGCCAGCAGCATGAACAGGGGGCGCGGGGACACTGAAGCTTTCTTT
few TRBJ1-5 TRBD1 TRBV2 CASKREGQVNQPQHF TGTGCCAGCAAGAGGGAGGGACAGGTCAATCAGCCCCAGCATTTT
NA TRBJ2-7 TRBD2 TRBV11-2 CASSRLAGGLEQYF TGTGCCAGCAGTCGACTAGCGGGAGGGCTTGAGCAGTACTTC
NA TRBJ2-7 TRBD2 TRBV28 CASRRGSHEQYF TGTGCCAGCCGGCGGGGGTCACACGAGCAGTACTTC
NA TRBJ2-1 NA TRBV7-3 CASSPQGGGGNEQFF TGTGCCAGCAGCCCCCAAGGGGGAGGGGGGAATGAGCAGTTCTTC
NA TRBJ1-6 TRBD1 TRBV6-6 CASSKLRDRYSPLHF TGTGCCAGCAGTAAACTAAGGGACAGATATTCACCCCTCCACTTT
once TRBJ1-1 NA TRBV27 CASSTQDRWVNTEAFF TGTGCCAGCAGCACACAAGACAGATGGGTTAACACTGAAGCTTTCTTT
NA TRBJ2-2 NA TRBV11-2 CASSLEPRSTGELFF TGTGCCAGCAGCTTAGAACCGAGGAGCACCGGGGAGCTGTTTTTT
NA TRBJ2-7 NA TRBV5-1 CASSLAFLGGQHYEQYF TGCGCCAGCAGCTTGGCTTTCCTGGGAGGCCAGCACTACGAGCAGTACTTC
NA TRBJ2-7 NA TRBV27 CASSLAGTYEQYF TGTGCCAGCAGTTTAGCGGGGACCTACGAGCAGTACTTC
NA TRBJ1-2 TRBD1 TRBV4-1 CASSQTGGLGYGYTF TGCGCCAGCAGCCAAACAGGGGGCTTGGGCTATGGCTACACCTTC
NA TRBJ1-2 NA TRBV6-6 CASTPGYAGGYTF TGTGCCAGCACTCCCGGTTATGCGGGCGGCTACACCTTC
few TRBJ1-2 NA TRBV28 CASNGGINYGYTF TGTGCCAGCAATGGGGGCATTAACTATGGCTACACCTTC
NA TRBJ2-7 TRBD2 TRBV11-2 CASSRSGRPSYEQYF TGTGCCAGCAGCCGTAGCGGGAGGCCCTCCTACGAGCAGTACTTC
few TRBJ1-3 NA TRBV9 CASSSDRFSGNTIYF TGTGCCAGCAGTAGCGACCGGTTCTCTGGAAACACCATATATTTT
NA TRBJ1-2 NA TRBV2 CASSEFGQTNYGYTF TGTGCCAGCAGTGAATTCGGACAAACTAACTATGGCTACACCTTC
NA TRBJ2-7 TRBD1 TRBV9 CASSVATGDPYEQYF TGTGCCAGCAGCGTAGCAACAGGGGACCCCTACGAGCAGTACTTC
NA TRBJ2-7 TRBD1 TRBV6-1 CASSKLPGQFYEQYF TGTGCCAGCAGTAAGCTCCCGGGACAGTTCTACGAGCAGTACTTC
once TRBJ1-3 TRBD1 TRBV5-6 CASSLGGRGGLSGNTIYF TGTGCCAGCAGCTTAGGTGGCCGAGGGGGCCTCTCTGGAAACACCATATATTTT
NA TRBJ2-1 NA TRBV9 CASSVRLVPYNEQFF TGTGCCAGCAGCGTCCGACTAGTGCCGTACAATGAGCAGTTCTTC
NA TRBJ2-1 TRBD2 TRBV27 CASSLSGRASYNEQFF TGTGCCAGCAGTTTAAGCGGGAGGGCCTCCTACAATGAGCAGTTCTTC
once TRBJ1-2 TRBD1 TRBV28 CASSFGSTGGEYYTF TGTGCCAGCAGTTTTGGTTCAACAGGGGGCGAATACTACACCTTC
NA TRBJ2-1 NA TRBV28 CASRTSGGFYNEQFF TGTGCCAGCAGAACAAGCGGCGGGTTCTACAATGAGCAGTTCTTC
NA TRBJ1-1 NA TRBV18 CASSESMNTEAFF TGTGCCAGCTCGGAGTCGATGAACACTGAAGCTTTCTTT
few TRBJ2-7 NA TRBV5-1 CASSPMSLTQSGEQYF TGCGCCAGCAGCCCCATGAGCCTGACACAATCGGGGGAGCAGTACTTC